One sample yielded the 28 T cell receptor beta chains listed below, sequenced in a study of regulatory T cells in long-lasting Graves disease. The authors built TCR beta libraries using iRepertoire HTBI primers and Arm-PCR of CDR3 regions. TCRdb re-analysed the multiplex PCR reads in MiXCR, keeping a single row per CDR3 protein. The repertoire holds some 450,000 distinct CDR3 sequences, with 23% as singletons. The sample's time point: persistent/refractory GD, antithyroid drugs over 5 years with positive TRAb. PBMC-extracted RNA yielded the TCR library. Sequencing was performed on peripheral blood mononuclear cells (PBMCs), taken when the disease was refractory, from a patient treated with antithyroid drugs. These receptors were collected from a female donor with Graves disease.

V is TRBV28 and J is TRBJ2-7; tentatively, D is TRBD2 (5 bases). Germline lookup yields CDR1 MDHEN and CDR2 SYDVKM. Trimming removed 7 bases from V and 7 bases from J, with 14 bases in between. The CDR3 contains 12 residues. CDR3 coding DNA: TGTGCCAGCAACAGCGGATATGATGAGCAGTACTTC. It specifies CASNSGYDEQYF.

This chain uses TRBV12-3 or TRBV12-4 with TRBJ2-2; 9 nucleotides align to TRBD2. The CDR3 is made up of 15 amino acids. Trimming took 6 bases from V and 4 from J; bases not matched to a gene: 6. CDR3 in DNA: TGTGCCAGCAGGACCGGACTAGCGAGCACCGGGGAGCTGTTTTTT. This codes for CASRTGLASTGELFF.

This clonotype was counted many times. The chain joins TRBV11-2 to TRBJ1-1; D is uncertain. The CDR3 contains 14 residues. Trimming left V 2 bases short and J 0 bases short, with 7 bases between. The germline V gene has CDR1 SGHAT and CDR2 FQNNGV. CDR3 in amino acids: CASSLNGLNTEAFF. The CDR3 coding sequence is TGTGCCAGCAGCTTAAACGGATTGAACACTGAAGCTTTCTTT.

V is TRBV6-5 and J is TRBJ1-4; D call uncertain. V lost 2 bases and J lost 0, with 4 bases in between. This CDR3 is built from 14 residues. Germline V gene lookup returns CDR1 MNHEY and CDR2 SVGAGI. CDR3 region: CASSYTATNEKLFF. The CDR3 DNA reads TGTGCCAGCAGTTACACTGCAACTAATGAAAAACTGTTTTTT.

This clonotype was detected only a few times. The V and J genes are TRBV24-1 and TRBJ2-2; 7 positions agree with TRBD1. CDR3 size: 15 residues. Germline V lookup: CDR1 KGHDR, CDR2 SFDVKD. V gave up 9 bases and J gave up 3 bases; unmatched junction bases: 9. CDR3 nucleotide sequence: TGTGCCACCGGACCGGGACAGATTTACACCGGGGAGCTGTTTTTT. Amino acid sequence: CATGPGQIYTGELFF.

This clonotype was found many times. The chain recombines TRBV20-1 with TRBJ2-7; TRBD1 agrees at 9 bases. J gave up 1 base and V 4 bases, and 5 bases lay outside the gene matches. Germline V lookup: CDR1 DFQATT, CDR2 SNEGSKA (reference sequence). This CDR3 region has 14 residues. The CDR3 DNA reads TGCAGTGCTACTCCGGGACAGGGTTCCTACGAGCAGTACTTC. Translation: CSATPGQGSYEQYF.

This clonotype has only a few counts. This chain uses TRBV19 with TRBJ2-7; 7 nucleotides agree with TRBD1. Germline CDR1 reads LNHDA; CDR2 reads SQIVND (reference sequence). The V and J ends lost 0 bases and 1 base, in that order; junction bases with no gene match: 0. The CDR3 runs to 14 residues. The CDR3 nucleotides read TGTGCCAGTAGTATAGAACAGGGGTCCTACGAGCAGTACTTC. It specifies CASSIEQGSYEQYF. The full variable domain, its missing parts supplied by reference TRBV19 and TRBJ2-7, is DGGITQSPKYLFRKEGQNVTLSCEQNLNHDAMYWYRQDPGQGLRLIYYSQIVNDFQKGDIAEGYSVSREKKESFPLTVTSAQKNPTAFYLCASSIEQGSYEQYFGPGTRLTVT.

This clonotype was seen repeatedly, ten times or more. The gene calls are TRBV24-1 and TRBJ2-7; D not resolved. Germline V gene sequence: CDR1 KGHDR, CDR2 SFDVKD. The CDR3 covers 12 residues. The V end was cut by 3 bases, the J end by 6 bases, with 8 bases between. The CDR3, as DNA: TGTGCCACCAGTGATGCAGGTTTCGAGCAGTACTTC. As protein: CATSDAGFEQYF.

This clonotype was seen ten or more times. The chain employs TRBV2 and TRBJ1-5; D is unresolved. Trimming stripped 6 bases from V and 0 bases from J, with 3 bases between. Germline lookup yields CDR1 SNHLY and CDR2 FYNNEI. CDR3 length: 12 residues. CDR3 protein: CASRHSNQPQHF. CDR3 bases: TGTGCCAGCAGGCATAGCAATCAGCCCCAGCATTTT.

This clonotype was counted many times. This rearrangement joins TRBV28 to TRBJ2-3; 7 positions match TRBD1. Germline values: CDR1 MDHEN, CDR2 SYDVKM. Trimming removed 5 bases from V and 1 base from J; junction bases left unmatched: 9. The CDR3 sequence is 16 residues long. CDR3 amino acids: CASSPTGSAGTDTQYF. CDR3 bases: TGTGCCAGCAGTCCGACAGGGTCCGCCGGCACAGATACGCAGTATTTT.

This clonotype was seen many times. V gene TRBV6-1 combines with J gene TRBJ1-1, with unresolved D. V shed 5 bases and J shed 5 bases, with 15 bases lying between them. Germline V CDR1 and CDR2: MNHNS, SASEGT. This CDR3 is built from 14 residues. The chain's CDR3 is CASSLDPTGTEAFF. The CDR3 DNA reads TGTGCCAGCAGTCTGGATCCAACGGGAACTGAAGCTTTCTTT.

CDR3 residues: CSASPGSLSRAETQYF. Written as DNA, the CDR3 is TGCAGTGCTAGTCCCGGGTCCCTAAGTCGAGCAGAGACCCAGTACTTC. The chain joins TRBV20-1 to TRBJ2-5; D unresolved. The CDR3 runs 16 residues. Germline values: CDR1 DFQATT, CDR2 SNEGSKA (reference sequence). The germline V and J ends were trimmed by 3 bases and 4 bases, with 21 bases remaining between them.

The chain carries TRBV2 and TRBJ1-1; D ambiguous. The germline V gene has CDR1 SNHLY and CDR2 FYNNEI. V shed 6 bases and J shed 6 bases, with 17 bases lying between them. This CDR3 contains 14 residues. The CDR3 loop is CASSAVESGAEAFF. CDR3 DNA sequence: TGTGCCAGCAGCGCCGTAGAGTCCGGGGCTGAAGCTTTCTTT.

This clonotype has a count of ten or more. The rearrangement links TRBV5-4 to TRBJ2-7; perhaps TRBD2 as D (5 bases). Germline-derived CDR1 and CDR2 are SGHNT and YYREEE (reference sequence). The CDR3 has 15 residues. With 3 bases removed from V and 9 bases from J, the gap between germline ends came to 22 bases. Written as DNA, the CDR3 is TGTGCCAGCAGCTCTGACTCTGCCAGACGGAGCGGGCAGTACTTC. It specifies CASSSDSARRSGQYF.

Comment on this clonotype: This could be a read error, since a much larger clone is one nucleotide away. The chain joins TRBV27 to TRBJ1-1, with D possibly TRBD1 on 5 matching bases. V lost 4 bases and J 4 bases, leaving 13 bases between the germline ends. Per the germline V gene, CDR1 is MNHEY and CDR2 is SMNVEV (reference sequence). CDR3 length: 14 residues. The CDR3 bases are TGTGCCAGCAGTTCATCGAGCCAGGGCACTGAAGCTTTCTTT. Its translation: CASSSSSQGTEAFF.

The V call is TRBV28, the J call TRBJ2-5; 9 bases are shared with TRBD2. Germline CDR1 MDHEN, CDR2 SYDVKM. This CDR3 has 16 amino acids. The V gene end was trimmed by 3 bases and the J gene end by 6 bases; junction bases not matched to a gene: 11. The CDR3 loop reads CASSFGLAGWGKTQYF. In DNA form, the CDR3 reads TGTGCCAGCAGTTTCGGGCTAGCGGGGTGGGGAAAGACCCAGTACTTC.

The genes are TRBV18 and TRBJ2-7; possible D gene TRBD1, 6 bases. The ends were cut back, 3 bases at V and 7 bases at J, with 7 bases in the middle. The CDR3 runs 11 residues. Germline V lookup: CDR1 KGHSH, CDR2 LQKENI. The CDR3 region is CASSPGAEQYF. The CDR3 DNA sequence: TGTGCCAGCTCACCGGGGGCGGAGCAGTACTTC.

This chain joins TRBV6-1 and TRBJ1-1; tentative D call: TRBD1 (5 bases). This CDR3 contains 14 residues. Between the trimmed V and J ends, which lost 6 bases and 7 bases, there was a span of 18 bases. The germline gives CDR1 MNHNS, CDR2 SASEGT. DNA of the CDR3: TGTGCCAGCAGACCGGCCCGGGGGGTCGGTGAAGCTTTCTTT. Translated, it gives CASRPARGVGEAFF.

This chain joins TRBV14 and TRBJ2-7; TRBD2 matches 11 bases. The CDR3 has 18 residues. Germline CDR1 and CDR2: SGHDN and FVKESK. With 3 bases clipped from V and 2 bases from J, the junction kept 12 bases outside the gene matches. The CDR3 loop is CASSQGGRGLAETYEQYF. Written as DNA, the CDR3 is TGTGCCAGCAGCCAGGGGGGCAGGGGACTAGCGGAGACCTACGAGCAGTACTTC.

This clonotype was recorded a few times. The CDR3 here is CASSEGVSAHGNQPQHF. CDR3 nucleotide sequence: TGTGCCAGCAGTGAAGGGGTTTCGGCCCACGGTAATCAGCCCCAGCATTTT. The chain has TRBV6-1 and TRBJ1-5; the D is unclear. V lost 1 base and J 4 bases, leaving 17 bases between the germline ends. The CDR3 has 17 residues. The V gene's germline CDR1 is MNHNS and CDR2 SASEGT.

This clonotype was detected many times. The rearrangement uses TRBV20-1 and TRBJ2-6, with 10 bases identical to TRBD1. The CDR3 consists of 15 residues. Germline trimming cut 6 bases from V and 8 bases from J; bases unmatched to any gene: 10. Germline V CDR1 and CDR2: DFQATT, SNEGSKA (reference sequence). The CDR3 loop reads CSATTGGPGPNVLTF. The CDR3 nucleotides read TGCAGTGCGACGACAGGGGGCCCGGGTCCCAACGTCCTGACTTTC.

This clonotype was seen repeatedly, ten times or more. J is TRBJ2-5 and V is TRBV24-1; 9 nucleotides line up with TRBD2. The germline V gene has CDR1 KGHDR and CDR2 SFDVKD. Trimming cost V 4 bases and J 2 bases; bases outside gene matches: 7. CDR3 size: 16 residues. The CDR3 reads CATSETSGALQETQYF. The CDR3 bases are TGTGCCACCAGTGAGACTAGCGGAGCCCTACAAGAGACCCAGTACTTC.

V usage is TRBV10-2 and J usage is TRBJ2-7, with TRBD2 identical over 11 bases. Germline CDR1 and CDR2: WSHSY and SAAADI. The J segment lost 2 bases and the V segment lost 8 bases, leaving 11 bases of the junction unmatched. The CDR3 runs to 16 residues. The CDR3 loop is CASLEGTSGETYEQYF. Written as DNA, the CDR3 is TGCGCCAGCCTAGAAGGGACTAGCGGAGAAACCTACGAGCAGTACTTC.

The chain couples TRBV20-1 to TRBJ1-2, with D perhaps matching TRBD1 (5 bases). CDR1 and CDR2 (germline): DFQATT, SNEGSKA (reference sequence). The length of the CDR3 is 11 residues. Trimming stripped 6 bases from V and 7 bases from J, with 12 bases between. The CDR3: CSAPEGPGYTF. CDR3 bases: TGCAGTGCCCCCGAGGGGCCTGGCTACACCTTC.

In this sample, this clonotype turned up many times. This chain connects TRBV30 to TRBJ1-1, with no clear D. Germline values: CDR1 GTSNPN, CDR2 SVGIG (reference sequence). CDR3 length equals 13 residues. Trimming took 5 bases from V and 0 from J, leaving 10 bases between them. The CDR3 DNA is TGTGCCTGGGGCAAGGGATTGAACACTGAAGCTTTCTTT. Translation: CAWGKGLNTEAFF.

This clonotype was observed a few times. This chain joins TRBV29-1 and TRBJ1-1; 7 nucleotides align to TRBD1. Losses at the gene ends were 4 bases for V and 4 bases for J; bases not matched to a gene: 6. Germline CDR1 SQVTM, CDR2 ANQGSEA. The length of the CDR3 is 13 residues. CDR3 sequence: CSVGQGPFTEAFF. CDR3 coding DNA: TGCAGCGTTGGACAGGGCCCTTTCACTGAAGCTTTCTTT.

The chain employs TRBV30 and TRBJ2-2, with 9 bases matching TRBD1. V shed 2 bases, J shed 3 bases, and the junction held 7 bases outside the gene matches. The CDR3 is 16 residues long. The germline gives CDR1 GTSNPN, CDR2 SVGIG (reference sequence). CDR3 amino acids: CAWSLVQGADTGELFF. DNA of the CDR3: TGTGCCTGGAGTTTGGTACAGGGGGCAGACACCGGGGAGCTGTTTTTT.

The genes are TRBV7-3 and TRBJ2-1; 7 positions agree with TRBD2. The CDR3 is 16 amino acids. Per the germline V gene, CDR1 is SGHTA and CDR2 is FQGTGA. V dropped 5 bases and J dropped 0; count of bases not matched to a gene: 7. As DNA, the CDR3 is TGTGCCAGCAGCCCACGGGGGGACCGCTCCTACAATGAGCAGTTCTTC. The encoded protein is CASSPRGDRSYNEQFF. The whole variable domain, remainder taken from reference TRBV7-3 and TRBJ2-1, is GAGVSQTPSNKVTEKGKYVELRCDPISGHTALYWYRQSLGQGPEFLIYFQGTGAADDSGLPNDRFFAVRPEGSVSTLKIQRTERGDSAVYLCASSPRGDRSYNEQFFGPGTRLTVL.